The clone carrying this TCR beta chain occurred many times. These data come from a study of Graves' ophthalmopathy and Graves' hyperthyroidism. The V end was cut by 0 bases, the J end by 2 bases, with 13 bases between. Germline values: CDR1 LGHNA, CDR2 YNFKEQ. The CDR3 loop spans 16 amino acids. Investigators amplified TCR beta CDR3 regions from RNA transcripts. Second-round multiplex PCR followed a first-round RT-PCR using HTBI primers. One entry per CDR3 protein, called by TCRdb with MiXCR from the multiplex PCR reads. The sample has roughly 350,000 distinct CDR3 sequences, 15% to 20% seen once; the top ten hold 2.4%.

The TCR originated in an adult woman with stable Graves' hyperthyroidism. The source material was peripheral blood. The chain has TRBV4-2 and TRBJ2-5; D uncertain. In DNA form, the CDR3 reads TGTGCCAGCAGCCAAGATCCCTTCTCACAGCAAGAGACCCAGTACTTC. Its translation is CASSQDPFSQQETQYF.